Sequencing of this T cell receptor (beta chain) was carried out in a study of blood T cell repertoires in COVID-19. Background on the study: T cells, B-cell-depleted T cells, or PBMCs provided the cDNA or gDNA that served as material.

Donors of Cohort 3 who recovered were those that had two negative PCRs, clearance, or symptom resolution. Method: immunoSEQ multiplex PCR; TCRdb's copy keeps in-frame clones and lacks some. The data contain about 270,000 clones, approximately 86% of them singletons. Sequenced sample: PBMCs or T cells enriched from blood (not recorded which). This sequence was found in a woman under 30 who had recovered from COVID-19.

As DNA, the CDR3 is TGTGCCAGCAGCGGACTGGACGACAATGAGCAGTTCTTC. Protein: CASSGLDDNEQFF. This sequence joins TRBV11-3 and TRBJ2-1; perhaps TRBD2 as D (5 bases). V lost 5 bases and J 5 bases, leaving 10 bases between the germline ends. The CDR3 sequence is 13 residues long. The germline CDR1 and CDR2 sequences are SGHNT and YENEEA.